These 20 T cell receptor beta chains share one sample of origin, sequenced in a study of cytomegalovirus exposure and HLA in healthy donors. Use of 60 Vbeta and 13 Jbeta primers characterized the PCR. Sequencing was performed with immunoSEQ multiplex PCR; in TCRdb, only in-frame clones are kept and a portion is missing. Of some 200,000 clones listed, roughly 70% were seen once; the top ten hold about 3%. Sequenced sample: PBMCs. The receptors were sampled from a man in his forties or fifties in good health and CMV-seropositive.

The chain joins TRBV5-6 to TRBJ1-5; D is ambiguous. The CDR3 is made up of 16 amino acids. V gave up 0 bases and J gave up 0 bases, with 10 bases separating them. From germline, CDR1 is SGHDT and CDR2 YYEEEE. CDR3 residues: CASSLARLHSNQPQHF. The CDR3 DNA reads TGTGCCAGCAGCTTGGCTAGGCTCCATAGCAATCAGCCCCAGCATTTT.

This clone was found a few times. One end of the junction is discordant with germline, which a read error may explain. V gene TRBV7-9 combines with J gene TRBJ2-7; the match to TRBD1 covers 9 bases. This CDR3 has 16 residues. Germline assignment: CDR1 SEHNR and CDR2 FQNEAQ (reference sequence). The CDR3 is CSSSLEMGTGPYEQYF. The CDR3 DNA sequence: TGTTCCAGCAGCTTAGAGATGGGGACAGGGCCCTACGAGCAGTACTTC.

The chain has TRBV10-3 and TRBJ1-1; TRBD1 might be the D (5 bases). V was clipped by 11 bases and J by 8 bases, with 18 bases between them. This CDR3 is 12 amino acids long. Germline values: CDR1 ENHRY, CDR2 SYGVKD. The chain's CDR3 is CAASLLGGEAFF. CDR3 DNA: TGTGCCGCCTCGTTACTGGGGGGGGAAGCTTTCTTT.

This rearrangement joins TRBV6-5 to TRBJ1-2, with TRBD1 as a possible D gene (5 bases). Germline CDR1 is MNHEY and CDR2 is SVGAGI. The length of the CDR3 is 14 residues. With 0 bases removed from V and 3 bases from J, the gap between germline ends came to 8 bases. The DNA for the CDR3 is TGTGCCAGCAGTTACTCGGGCAGGGACTATGGCTACACCTTC. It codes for CASSYSGRDYGYTF.

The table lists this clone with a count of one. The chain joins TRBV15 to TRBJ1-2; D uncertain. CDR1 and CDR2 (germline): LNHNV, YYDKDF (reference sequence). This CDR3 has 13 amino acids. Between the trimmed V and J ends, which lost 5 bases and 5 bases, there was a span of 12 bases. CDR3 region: CATSRGRTYGYTF. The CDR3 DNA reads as TGTGCCACCAGCCGTGGTAGGACTTATGGCTACACCTTC.

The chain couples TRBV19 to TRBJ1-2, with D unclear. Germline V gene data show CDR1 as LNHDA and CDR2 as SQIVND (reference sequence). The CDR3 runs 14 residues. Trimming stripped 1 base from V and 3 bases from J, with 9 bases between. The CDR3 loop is CASSIVLRDYGYTF. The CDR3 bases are TGTGCCAGTAGTATAGTTCTTCGGGACTATGGCTACACCTTC.

Here the CDR3 reads CASSLEGSGEKLFF. CDR3 sequence (DNA): TGCGCCAGCAGCTTGGAGGGGTCGGGTGAAAAACTGTTTTTT. V and J are TRBV5-1 and TRBJ1-4; TRBD1 is a possible D gene (5 bases). Germline-derived CDR1 and CDR2 are SGHRS and YFSETQ. This CDR3 comprises 14 residues. Between the trimmed V and J ends, which lost 0 bases and 7 bases, there was a span of 10 bases.

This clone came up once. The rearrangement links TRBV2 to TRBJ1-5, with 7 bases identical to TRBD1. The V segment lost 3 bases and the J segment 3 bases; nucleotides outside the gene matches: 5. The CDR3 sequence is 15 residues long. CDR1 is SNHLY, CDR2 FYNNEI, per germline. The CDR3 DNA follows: TGTGCCAGCAGTGAGGAGACAGGGAACAATCAGCCCCAGCATTTT. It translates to CASSEETGNNQPQHF. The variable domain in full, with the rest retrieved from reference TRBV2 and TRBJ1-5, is EPEVTQTPSHQVTQMGQEVILRCVPISNHLYFYWYRQILGQKVEFLVSFYNNEISEKSEIFDDQFSVERPDGSNFTLKIRSTKLEDSAMYFCASSEETGNNQPQHFGDGTRLSIL.

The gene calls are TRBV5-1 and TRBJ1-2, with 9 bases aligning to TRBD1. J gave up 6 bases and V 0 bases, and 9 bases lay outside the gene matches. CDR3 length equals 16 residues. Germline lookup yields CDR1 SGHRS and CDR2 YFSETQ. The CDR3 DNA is TGCGCCAGCAGCTTGGGGGACAGGGCAAAGTACGATGGCTACACCTTC. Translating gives CASSLGDRAKYDGYTF.

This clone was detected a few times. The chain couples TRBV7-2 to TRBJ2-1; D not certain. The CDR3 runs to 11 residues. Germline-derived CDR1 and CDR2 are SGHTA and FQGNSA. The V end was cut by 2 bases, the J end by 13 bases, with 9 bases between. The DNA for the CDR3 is TGTGCCAGCAGCTTATTCCCCAAACAGTTCTTC. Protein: CASSLFPKQFF.

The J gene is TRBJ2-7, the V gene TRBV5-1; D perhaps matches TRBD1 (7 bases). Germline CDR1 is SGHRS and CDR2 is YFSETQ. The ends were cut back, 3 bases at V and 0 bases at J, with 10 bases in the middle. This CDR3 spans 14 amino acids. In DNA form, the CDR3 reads TGCGCCAGCAGCTCGGGGGACAGCTCCTACGAGCAGTACTTC. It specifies CASSSGDSSYEQYF.

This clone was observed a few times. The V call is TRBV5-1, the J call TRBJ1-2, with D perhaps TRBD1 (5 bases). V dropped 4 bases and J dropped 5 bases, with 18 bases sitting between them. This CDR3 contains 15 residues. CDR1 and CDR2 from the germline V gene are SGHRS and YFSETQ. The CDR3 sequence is CASSGSDRFGYGYTF. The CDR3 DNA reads TGCGCCAGCAGCGGATCTGACAGATTCGGATATGGCTACACCTTC.

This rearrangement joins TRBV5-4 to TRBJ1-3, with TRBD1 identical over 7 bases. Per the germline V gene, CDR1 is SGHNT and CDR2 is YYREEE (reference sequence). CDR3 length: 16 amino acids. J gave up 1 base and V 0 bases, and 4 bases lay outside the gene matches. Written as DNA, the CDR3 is TGTGCCAGCAGCTTGGCGGGACAGTCTTCTGGAAACACCATATATTTT. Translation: CASSLAGQSSGNTIYF. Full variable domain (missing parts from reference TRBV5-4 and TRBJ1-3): ETGVTQSPTHLIKTRGQQVTLRCSSQSGHNTVSWYQQALGQGPQFIFQYYREEENGRGNFPPRFSGLQFPNYSSELNVNALELDDSALYLCASSLAGQSSGNTIYFGEGSWLTVV.

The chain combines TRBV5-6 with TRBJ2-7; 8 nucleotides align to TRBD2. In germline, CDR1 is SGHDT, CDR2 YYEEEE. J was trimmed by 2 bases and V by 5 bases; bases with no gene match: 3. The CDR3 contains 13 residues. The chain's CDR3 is CASRPGGPYEQYF. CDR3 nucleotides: TGTGCCAGCAGACCGGGGGGGCCCTACGAGCAGTACTTC.

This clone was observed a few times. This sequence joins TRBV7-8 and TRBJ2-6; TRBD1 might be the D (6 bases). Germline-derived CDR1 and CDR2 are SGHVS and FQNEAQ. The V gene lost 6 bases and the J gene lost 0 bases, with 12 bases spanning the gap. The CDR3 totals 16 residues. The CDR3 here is CASSDLQGSGANVLTF. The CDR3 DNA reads TGTGCCAGCAGTGATTTACAGGGCTCTGGGGCCAACGTCCTGACTTTC.

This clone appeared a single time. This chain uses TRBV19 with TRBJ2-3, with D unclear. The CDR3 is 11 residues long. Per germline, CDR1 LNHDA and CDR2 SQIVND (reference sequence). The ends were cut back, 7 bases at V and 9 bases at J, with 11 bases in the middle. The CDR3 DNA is TGTGCCAGTAAAGATGGCTTGACGCAGTATTTT. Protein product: CASKDGLTQYF. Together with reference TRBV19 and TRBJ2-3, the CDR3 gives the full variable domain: DGGITQSPKYLFRKEGQNVTLSCEQNLNHDAMYWYRQDPGQGLRLIYYSQIVNDFQKGDIAEGYSVSREKKESFPLTVTSAQKNPTAFYLCASKDGLTQYFGPGTRLTVL.

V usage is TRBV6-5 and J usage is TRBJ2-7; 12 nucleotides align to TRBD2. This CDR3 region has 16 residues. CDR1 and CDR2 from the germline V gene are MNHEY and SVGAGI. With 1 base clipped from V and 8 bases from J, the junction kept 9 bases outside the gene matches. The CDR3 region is CASSYFPSGGGFKQYF. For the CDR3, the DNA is TGTGCCAGCAGTTACTTTCCTAGCGGGGGGGGCTTCAAGCAGTACTTC.

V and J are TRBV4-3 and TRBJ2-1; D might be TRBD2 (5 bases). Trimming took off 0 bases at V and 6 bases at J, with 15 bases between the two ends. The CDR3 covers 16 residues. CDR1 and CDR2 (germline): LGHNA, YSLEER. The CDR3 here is CASSQDRGFHGNEQFF. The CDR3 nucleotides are TGCGCCAGCAGCCAAGATCGAGGGTTCCATGGCAATGAGCAGTTCTTC.

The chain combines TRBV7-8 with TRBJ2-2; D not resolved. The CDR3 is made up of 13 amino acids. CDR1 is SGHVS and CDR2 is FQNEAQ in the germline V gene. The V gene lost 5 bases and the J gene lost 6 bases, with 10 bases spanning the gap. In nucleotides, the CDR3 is TGTGCCAGCAGCCCGGGTGGCGCCGGGGAGCTGTTTTTT. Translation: CASSPGGAGELFF.

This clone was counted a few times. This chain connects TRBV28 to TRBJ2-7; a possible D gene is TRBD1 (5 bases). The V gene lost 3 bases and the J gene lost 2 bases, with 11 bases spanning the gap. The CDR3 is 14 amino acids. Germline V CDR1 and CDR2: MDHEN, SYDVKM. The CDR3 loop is CASSFRGRAYEQYF. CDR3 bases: TGTGCCAGCAGTTTTAGGGGCAGGGCCTACGAGCAGTACTTC.